This TCR beta chain was identified during a study of human T cells and chemical hapten exposure. Background on the study: The patients, most of them female, presented with alopecia areata, totalis or universalis.

This clonotype was detected ten times or more. One entry per CDR3 protein results from TCRdb running MiXCR on the RACE reads. The sample consists of some 98,000 distinct CDR3 sequences, less than 14% of them appearing once. Described time point: pre-sensitization, week 0. The treatment here: therapeutic diphenylcyclopropenone sensitization with weekly scalp DPC. This receptor was obtained from a woman aged 55 to 70 with alopecia areata. Some clones in this sample may be carry-over from other donors' samples. This specimen consisted of whole blood, obtained in connection with sensitization to the hapten diphenylcyclopropenone (DPC).

CDR3 sequence reads: CASRDAGGAWETQYF. CDR3 coding DNA: TGTGCCAGTAGGGATGCCGGGGGGGCCTGGGAGACCCAGTACTTC. The chain couples TRBV19 to TRBJ2-5; 8 bases are a match to TRBD2. The CDR3 is made up of 15 amino acids. Germline CDR1 and CDR2: LNHDA and SQIVND (reference sequence). V dropped 6 bases and J dropped 5; count of bases not matched to a gene: 11.